What follows are 7 T cell receptor beta chains derived from one specimen sequenced in a study of cytomegalovirus exposure and HLA in healthy donors. TCRdb's copy holds only in-frame clones and misses some; the assay was immunoSEQ multiplex PCR. In the table there are hundreds of thousands of clones, roughly 85% of which are singletons. The sample was PBMCs. These receptors were taken from a young woman in good health and CMV-seronegative.

The V gene is TRBV7-9, the J gene TRBJ1-2; a weak D match, TRBD1 (6 bases). Germline V gene sequence: CDR1 SEHNR, CDR2 FQNEAQ (reference sequence). This CDR3 has 15 amino acids. Trimming took off 5 bases at V and 0 bases at J, with 13 bases between the two ends. The CDR3 here is CASSPPGGANYGYTF. CDR3 nucleotide sequence: TGTGCCAGCAGCCCGCCGGGGGGCGCTAACTATGGCTACACCTTC.

The genes are TRBV6-5 and TRBJ2-7; the match to TRBD1 covers 7 bases. The V gene's germline CDR1 is MNHEY and CDR2 SVGAGI. J gave up 3 bases and V 4 bases, and 3 bases lay outside the gene matches. The CDR3 runs to 13 residues. CDR3 sequence (DNA): TGTGCCAGCAGTTTGGGACAGATCTACGAGCAGTACTTC. The encoded protein is CASSLGQIYEQYF.

The chain carries TRBV7-9 and TRBJ2-1; 12 bases align to TRBD2. J was trimmed by 9 bases and V by 5 bases; bases with no gene match: 8. CDR3 length equals 15 residues. Germline lookup yields CDR1 SEHNR and CDR2 FQNEAQ (reference sequence). Here the CDR3 reads CASSLLAGGPGEQFF. The CDR3 DNA reads TGTGCCAGCAGCCTCCTAGCGGGAGGGCCGGGTGAGCAGTTCTTC.

The rearrangement uses TRBV5-1 and TRBJ2-7, with a weak D call TRBD2 (7 bases). CDR3 size: 15 residues. The V and J ends lost 3 bases and 2 bases respectively, with 15 bases between them. The germline V gene has CDR1 SGHRS and CDR2 YFSETQ. CDR3 sequence: CASSSFSGGPYEQYF. Here the CDR3 DNA reads TGCGCCAGCAGCTCCTTCTCGGGGGGCCCCTACGAGCAGTACTTC.

This clone appeared a few times. CDR3 amino acids: CASSLDRMNTEAFF. The CDR3, as DNA: TGTGCCAGCAGCTTGGACAGGATGAACACTGAAGCTTTCTTT. This rearrangement joins TRBV13 to TRBJ1-1, with 7 nucleotides matching TRBD1. This CDR3 spans 14 amino acids. Germline V gene lookup returns CDR1 PRHDT and CDR2 FYEKMQ (reference sequence). V shed 3 bases and J 0 bases; nucleotides not matched to a gene: 1.

The V gene is TRBV6-1, the J gene TRBJ1-5, with unresolved D. Germline V gene lookup returns CDR1 MNHNS and CDR2 SASEGT. The CDR3 loop spans 15 amino acids. With 7 bases removed from V and 0 bases from J, the gap between germline ends came to 13 bases. The chain's CDR3 is CASKPAPYSNQPQHF. The CDR3 DNA reads as TGTGCCAGCAAACCCGCGCCTTATAGCAATCAGCCCCAGCATTTT.

CDR3 sequence (DNA): TGTGCCAGCAGTTCAAGGGTAGGGGGGGCCTTAAATGAGCAGTTCTTC. It translates to CASSSRVGGALNEQFF. The V call is TRBV6-5, the J call TRBJ2-1; D might be TRBD2 (7 bases). The CDR3 length is 16 residues. Germline V gives CDR1 MNHEY, CDR2 SVGAGI. Between the trimmed V and J ends, which lost 4 bases and 7 bases, there was a span of 20 bases.